A selection of T cell receptor beta chains follows, all from one sample in a study of T cell responses to AZD1222 COVID-19 vaccine. Produced via immunoSEQ multiplex PCR; TCRdb's table is partial and in-frame only. The repertoire holds approximately 43,000 clones, with approximately 88% as singletons. The sequenced sample was peripheral blood, obtained 28 days after the second AZD1222 dose. The receptors were sampled from an adult who received the AZD1222 COVID-19 vaccine. CDR3s include the opening cysteine and the closing phenylalanine or tryptophan. A D gene is named only where the DNA matches it firmly. Not every row has a clone size; where given, it reads once, few, many or a size class.

once TRBJ1-5 TRBD1 TRBV19 CASSNRGWQPQHF TGTGCCAGTAGTAACAGGGGTTGGCAGCCCCAGCATTTT
NA TRBJ2-3 TRBD2 TRBV4-2 CASSQRTGTSGLNTDTQYF TGTGCCAGCAGCCAGAGGACCGGGACTAGCGGGCTTAACACAGATACGCAGTATTTT
few TRBJ2-1 NA TRBV12-3/TRBV12-4 CASSNVGAREQFF TGTGCCAGCAGTAACGTGGGGGCCCGGGAGCAGTTCTTC
NA TRBJ1-4 NA TRBV5-6 CASSSHREPNEKLFF TGTGCCAGCAGCTCCCACAGGGAACCTAATGAAAAACTGTTTTTT
NA TRBJ1-2 TRBD1 TRBV6-1 CASSEAKSTGYGYTF TGTGCCAGCAGTGAAGCGAAGTCGACAGGGTATGGCTACACCTTC
once TRBJ2-3 TRBD1 TRBV6-1 CASSEDRGGDTQYF TGTGCCAGCAGTGAGGACAGGGGCGGCGATACGCAGTATTTT
medium-sized TRBJ1-2 NA TRBV11-2 CASSAERDYGYTF TGTGCCAGCTCCGCGGAGAGGGACTATGGCTACACCTTC
NA TRBJ1-2 TRBD1 TRBV7-8 CASSLRTGGSGYTF TGTGCCAGCAGCCTAAGGACAGGGGGGTCTGGCTACACCTTC
NA TRBJ1-6 NA TRBV5-5 CASSSDPRAHNSPLHF TGTGCCAGCAGCTCCGACCCCCGGGCGCATAATTCACCCCTCCACTTT
NA TRBJ2-2 NA TRBV27 CASSLWGRGPNTGELFF TGTGCCAGCAGTTTATGGGGGCGGGGGCCGAACACCGGGGAGCTGTTTTTT
once TRBJ2-7 NA TRBV14 CASSQVQGPYEQYF TGTGCCAGCAGCCAAGTACAGGGACCCTACGAGCAGTACTTC
NA TRBJ2-1 TRBD1 TRBV15 CATSRARTGAHNEQFF TGTGCCACCAGCAGAGCCCGGACAGGGGCACACAATGAGCAGTTCTTC
NA TRBJ1-5 TRBD1 TRBV12-3/TRBV12-4 CASNLDRSQPQHF TGTGCCAGCAACTTGGACAGGTCACAGCCCCAGCATTTT
NA TRBJ1-1 NA TRBV27 CASSLYGDLDTEAFF TGTGCCAGCAGTTTATATGGGGATTTGGACACTGAAGCTTTCTTT
NA TRBJ1-2 TRBD1 TRBV5-1 CASSYDRAYGYTF TGCGCCAGCAGCTACGACAGGGCCTATGGCTACACCTTC
NA TRBJ1-2 TRBD1 TRBV9 CASSPGDSNYGYTF TGTGCCAGCAGCCCCGGGGACAGCAACTATGGCTACACCTTC
few TRBJ1-5 NA TRBV10-3 CAISSGQWDQPQHF TGTGCCATCAGCTCCGGACAGTGGGATCAGCCCCAGCATTTT
NA TRBJ1-2 NA TRBV6-5 CASRETGYGYTF TGTGCCAGCAGGGAGACGGGTTATGGCTACACCTTC
once TRBJ2-7 NA TRBV3-1/TRBV3-2 CASSQLYEQYF TGTGCCAGCAGCCAACTATACGAGCAGTACTTC
few TRBJ1-4 NA TRBV7-2 CASSSKRHEKLFF TGTGCCAGCAGCTCAAAACGCCATGAAAAACTGTTTTTT
NA TRBJ2-5 TRBD2 TRBV7-2 CASALAGVETQYF TGTGCCAGCGCCCTAGCGGGGGTAGAGACCCAGTACTTC
few TRBJ1-4 NA TRBV9 CASSATDGRGEKLFF TGTGCCAGCAGCGCGACTGATGGACGGGGTGAAAAACTGTTTTTT